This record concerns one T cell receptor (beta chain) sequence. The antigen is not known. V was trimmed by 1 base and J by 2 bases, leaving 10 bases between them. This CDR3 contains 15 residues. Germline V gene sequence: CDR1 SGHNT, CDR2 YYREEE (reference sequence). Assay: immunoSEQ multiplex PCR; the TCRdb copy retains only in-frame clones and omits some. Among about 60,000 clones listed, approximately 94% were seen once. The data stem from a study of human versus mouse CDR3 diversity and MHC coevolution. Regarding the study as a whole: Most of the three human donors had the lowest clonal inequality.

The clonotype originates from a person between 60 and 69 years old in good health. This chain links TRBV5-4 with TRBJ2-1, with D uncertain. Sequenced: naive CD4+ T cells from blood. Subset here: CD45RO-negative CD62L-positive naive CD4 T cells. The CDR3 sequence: CASSLTGAPYNEQFF. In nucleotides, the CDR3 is TGTGCCAGCAGCTTGACCGGTGCTCCCTACAATGAGCAGTTCTTC.